This entry concerns a single T cell receptor (beta chain). The antigen is not known. The entry originates in a study of cytomegalovirus exposure and HLA in healthy donors. Overall study findings and caveats: Sequencing likely caused a cluster of highly shared sequence variants.

PCR employed 60 Vbeta and 13 Jbeta primers. Methods used by the authors: Unique TCR beta chains totaled roughly 81 million in a later count, with roughly 12 million of them shared. Libraries were prepared by immunoSEQ multiplex PCR; TCRdb keeps only in-frame clonotypes and omits some of them. That table furnishes V, J and clone size, whereas the DNA furnished D and trimming. The table includes 100,000 to 150,000 clones, 15% detected once. CDR3 length equals 13 residues. Looked up from germline, CDR1 is SEHNR and CDR2 is FQNEAQ (reference sequence). Deletions cut 3 bases from V and 4 bases from J, with 9 bases between.

The genes are TRBV7-9 and TRBJ2-5; D not certain. The sample comprised PBMCs. The receptor comes from a woman between 18 and 29 years old in good health and CMV-seronegative. The CDR3 DNA sequence: TGTGCCAGCAGCTTGAGGCAGAGAGAGACCCAGTACTTC. Amino acid sequence: CASSLRQRETQYF. The whole variable domain, remainder taken from reference TRBV7-9 and TRBJ2-5, is DTGVSQNPRHKITKRGQNVTFRCDPISEHNRLYWYRQTLGQGPEFLTYFQNEAQLEKSRLLSDRFSAERPKGSFSTLEIQRTEQGDSAMYLCASSLRQRETQYFGPGTRLLVL.